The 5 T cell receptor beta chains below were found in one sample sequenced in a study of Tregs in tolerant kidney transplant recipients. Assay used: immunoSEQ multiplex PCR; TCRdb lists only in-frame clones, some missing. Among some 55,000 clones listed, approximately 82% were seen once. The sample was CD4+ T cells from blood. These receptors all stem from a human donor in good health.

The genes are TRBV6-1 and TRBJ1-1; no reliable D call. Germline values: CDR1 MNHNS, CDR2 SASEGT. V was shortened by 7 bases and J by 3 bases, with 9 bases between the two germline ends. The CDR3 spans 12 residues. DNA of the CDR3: TGTGCCAGCAATACGTGGGACACTGAAGCTTTCTTT. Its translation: CASNTWDTEAFF.

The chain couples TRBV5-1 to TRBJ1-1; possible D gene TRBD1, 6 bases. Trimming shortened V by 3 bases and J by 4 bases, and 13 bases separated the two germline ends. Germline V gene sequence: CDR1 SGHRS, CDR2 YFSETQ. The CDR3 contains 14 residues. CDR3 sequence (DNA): TGCGCCAGCAGCTCTCAACAGGGAGGCACTGAAGCTTTCTTT. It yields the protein CASSSQQGGTEAFF.

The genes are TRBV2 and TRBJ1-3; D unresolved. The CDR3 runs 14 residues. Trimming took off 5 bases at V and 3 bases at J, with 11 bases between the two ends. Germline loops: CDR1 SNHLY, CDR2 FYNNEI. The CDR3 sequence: CASSIRTIGNTIYF. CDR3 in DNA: TGTGCCAGCAGTATCCGGACCATTGGAAACACCATATATTTT.

The CDR3: CASSPSQRGRETQYF. The DNA of the CDR3 is TGTGCCAGCTCACCAAGCCAGCGGGGTCGAGAGACCCAGTACTTC. The chain is built from TRBV18 and TRBJ2-5; 7 bases align to TRBD2. CDR1 and CDR2 (germline): KGHSH, LQKENI. This CDR3 spans 15 amino acids. The J segment lost 4 bases and the V segment lost 2 bases, leaving 7 bases of the junction unmatched.

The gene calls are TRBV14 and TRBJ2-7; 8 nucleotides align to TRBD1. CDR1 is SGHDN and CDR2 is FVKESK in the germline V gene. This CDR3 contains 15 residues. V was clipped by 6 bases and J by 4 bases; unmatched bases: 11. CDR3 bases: TGTGCCAGCAGTCGCCAGGGGGCGATCGTGTACGAGCAGTACTTC. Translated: CASSRQGAIVYEQYF.